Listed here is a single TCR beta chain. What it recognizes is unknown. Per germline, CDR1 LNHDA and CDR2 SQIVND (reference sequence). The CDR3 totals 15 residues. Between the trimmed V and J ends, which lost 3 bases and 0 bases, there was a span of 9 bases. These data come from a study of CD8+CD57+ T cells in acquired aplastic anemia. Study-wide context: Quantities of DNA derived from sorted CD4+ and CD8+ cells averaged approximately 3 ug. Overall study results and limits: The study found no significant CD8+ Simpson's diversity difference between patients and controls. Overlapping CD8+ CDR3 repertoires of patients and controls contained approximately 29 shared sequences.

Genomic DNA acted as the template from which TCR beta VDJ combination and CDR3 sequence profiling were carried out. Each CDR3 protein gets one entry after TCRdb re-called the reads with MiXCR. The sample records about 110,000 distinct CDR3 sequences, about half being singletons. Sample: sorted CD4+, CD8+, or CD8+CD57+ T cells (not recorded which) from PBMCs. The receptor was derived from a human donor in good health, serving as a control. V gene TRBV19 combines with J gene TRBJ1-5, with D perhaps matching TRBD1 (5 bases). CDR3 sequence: CASSISGNSNQPQHF. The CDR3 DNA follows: TGTGCCAGTAGTATTTCAGGGAATAGCAATCAGCCCCAGCATTTT.